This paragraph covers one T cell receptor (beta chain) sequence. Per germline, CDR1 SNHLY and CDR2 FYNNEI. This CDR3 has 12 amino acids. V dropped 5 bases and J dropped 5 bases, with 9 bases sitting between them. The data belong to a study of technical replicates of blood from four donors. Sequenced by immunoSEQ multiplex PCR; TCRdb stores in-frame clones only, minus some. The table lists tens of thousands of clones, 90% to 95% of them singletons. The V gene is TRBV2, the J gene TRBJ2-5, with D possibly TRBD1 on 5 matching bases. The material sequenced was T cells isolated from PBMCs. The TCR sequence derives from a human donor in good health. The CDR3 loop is CASSLGLETQYF. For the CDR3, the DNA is TGTGCCAGCAGTCTGGGGCTTGAGACCCAGTACTTC. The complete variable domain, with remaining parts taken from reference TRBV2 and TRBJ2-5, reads EPEVTQTPSHQVTQMGQEVILRCVPISNHLYFYWYRQILGQKVEFLVSFYNNEISEKSEIFDDQFSVERPDGSNFTLKIRSTKLEDSAMYFCASSLGLETQYFGPGTRLLVL.